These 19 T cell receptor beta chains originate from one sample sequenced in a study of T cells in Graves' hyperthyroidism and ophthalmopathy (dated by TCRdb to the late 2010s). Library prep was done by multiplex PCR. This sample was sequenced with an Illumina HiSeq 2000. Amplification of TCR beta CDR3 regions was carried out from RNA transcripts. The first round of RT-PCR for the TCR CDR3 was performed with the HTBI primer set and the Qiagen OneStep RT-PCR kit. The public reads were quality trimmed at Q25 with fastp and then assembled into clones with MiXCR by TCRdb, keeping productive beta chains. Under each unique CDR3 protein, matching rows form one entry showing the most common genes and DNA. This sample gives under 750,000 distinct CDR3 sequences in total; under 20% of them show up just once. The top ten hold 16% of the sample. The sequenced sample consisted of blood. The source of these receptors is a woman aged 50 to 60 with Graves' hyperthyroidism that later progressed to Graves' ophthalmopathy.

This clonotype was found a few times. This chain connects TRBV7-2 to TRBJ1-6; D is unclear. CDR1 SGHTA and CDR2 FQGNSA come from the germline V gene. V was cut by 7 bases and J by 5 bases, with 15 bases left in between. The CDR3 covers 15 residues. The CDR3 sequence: CASTQRRDNNSPLHF. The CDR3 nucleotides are TGTGCCAGCACCCAGCGCCGGGATAATAATTCACCCCTCCACTTT.

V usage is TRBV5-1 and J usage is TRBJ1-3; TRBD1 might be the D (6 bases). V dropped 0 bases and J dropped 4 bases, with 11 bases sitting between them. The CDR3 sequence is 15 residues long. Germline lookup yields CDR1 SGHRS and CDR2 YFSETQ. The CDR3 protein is CASSLAGGAGNTIYF. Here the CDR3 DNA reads TGCGCCAGCAGCTTGGCTGGGGGCGCGGGAAACACCATATATTTT. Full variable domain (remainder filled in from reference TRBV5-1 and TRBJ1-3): KAGVTQTPRYLIKTRGQQVTLSCSPISGHRSVSWYQQTPGQGLQFLFEYFSETQRNKGNFPGRFSGRQFSNSRSEMNVSTLELGDSALYLCASSLAGGAGNTIYFGEGSWLTVV.

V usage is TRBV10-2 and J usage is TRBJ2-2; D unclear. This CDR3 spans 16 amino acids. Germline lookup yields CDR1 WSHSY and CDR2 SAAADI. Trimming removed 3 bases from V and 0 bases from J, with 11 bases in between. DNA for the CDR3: TGCGCCAGCAGTGACAGACTTGGGACGAACACCGGGGAGCTGTTTTTT. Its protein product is CASSDRLGTNTGELFF.

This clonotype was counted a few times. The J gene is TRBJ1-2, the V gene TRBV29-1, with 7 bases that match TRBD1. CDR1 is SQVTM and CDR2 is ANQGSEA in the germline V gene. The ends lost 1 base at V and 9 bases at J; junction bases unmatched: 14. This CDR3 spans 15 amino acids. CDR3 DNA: TGCAGCGTTGAAGGGACAGGTTGTCATCGGAATCGCTACACCTTC. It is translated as CSVEGTGCHRNRYTF.

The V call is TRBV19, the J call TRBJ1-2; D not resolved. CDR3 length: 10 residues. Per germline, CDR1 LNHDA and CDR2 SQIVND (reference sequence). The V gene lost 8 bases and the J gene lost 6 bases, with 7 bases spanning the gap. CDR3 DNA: TGTGCCAGTGGTTTCGATGGCTACACCTTC. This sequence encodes CASGFDGYTF.

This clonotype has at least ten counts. The chain's CDR3 is CASSSPVTGSFADTQYF. The CDR3 DNA reads as TGTGCCAGCAGCTCACCCGTGACAGGGTCTTTCGCAGATACGCAGTATTTT. The chain uses TRBV7-9 and TRBJ2-3; 7 bases map to TRBD1. J was trimmed by 4 bases and V by 4 bases; bases with no gene match: 14. The CDR3 totals 17 residues. The V gene's germline CDR1 is SEHNR and CDR2 FQNEAQ (reference sequence).

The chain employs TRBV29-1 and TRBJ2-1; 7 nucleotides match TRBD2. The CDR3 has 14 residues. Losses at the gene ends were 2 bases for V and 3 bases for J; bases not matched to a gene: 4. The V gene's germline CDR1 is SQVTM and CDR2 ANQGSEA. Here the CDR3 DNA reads TGCAGCGTTGAACTAGCGGACCGCTACAATGAGCAGTTCTTC. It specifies CSVELADRYNEQFF.

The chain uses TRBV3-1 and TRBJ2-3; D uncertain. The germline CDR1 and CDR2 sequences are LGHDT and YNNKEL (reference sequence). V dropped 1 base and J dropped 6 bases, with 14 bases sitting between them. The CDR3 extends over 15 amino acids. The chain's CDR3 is CASSQGPDAGDTQYF. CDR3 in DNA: TGTGCCAGCAGCCAAGGACCCGACGCAGGTGATACGCAGTATTTT.

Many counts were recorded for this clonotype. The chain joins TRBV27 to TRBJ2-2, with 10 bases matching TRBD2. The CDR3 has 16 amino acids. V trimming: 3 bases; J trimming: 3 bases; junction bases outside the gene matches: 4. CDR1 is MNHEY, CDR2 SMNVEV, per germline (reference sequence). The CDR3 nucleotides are TGTGCCAGCAGTTTCTTAGCGGGGGGCGACACCGGGGAGCTGTTTTTT. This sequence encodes CASSFLAGGDTGELFF.

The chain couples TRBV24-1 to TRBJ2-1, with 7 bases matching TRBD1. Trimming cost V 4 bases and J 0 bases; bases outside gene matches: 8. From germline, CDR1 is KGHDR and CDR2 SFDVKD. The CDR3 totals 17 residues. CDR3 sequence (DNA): TGTGCCACCAGTGACCCAACAGGGGATAGCTCCTACAATGAGCAGTTCTTC. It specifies CATSDPTGDSSYNEQFF.

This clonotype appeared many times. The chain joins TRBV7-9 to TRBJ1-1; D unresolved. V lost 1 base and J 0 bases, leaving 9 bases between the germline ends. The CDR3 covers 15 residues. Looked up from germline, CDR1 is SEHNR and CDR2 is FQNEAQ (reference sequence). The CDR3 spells CASSLVRQVNTEAFF. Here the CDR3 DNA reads TGTGCCAGCAGCTTAGTTCGGCAGGTGAACACTGAAGCTTTCTTT.

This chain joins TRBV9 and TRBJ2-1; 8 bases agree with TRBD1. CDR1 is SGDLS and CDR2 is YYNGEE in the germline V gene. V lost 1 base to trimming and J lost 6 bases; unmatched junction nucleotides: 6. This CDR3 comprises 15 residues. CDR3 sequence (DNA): TGTGCCAGCAGCGTATTCTTAACAGGGGGCAATGAGCAGTTCTTC. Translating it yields CASSVFLTGGNEQFF.

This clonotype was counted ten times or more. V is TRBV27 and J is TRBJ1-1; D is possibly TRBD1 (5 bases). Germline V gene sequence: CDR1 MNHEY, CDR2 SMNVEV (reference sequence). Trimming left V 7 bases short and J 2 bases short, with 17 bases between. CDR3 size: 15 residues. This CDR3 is CASTQSGGYNTEAFF. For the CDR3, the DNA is TGTGCCAGCACCCAGAGCGGGGGTTACAACACTGAAGCTTTCTTT.

The CDR3 coding sequence is TGTGCCAGCAGCGTAACGGGGGTCCACAAAGAGACCCAGTACTTC. Translated, it gives CASSVTGVHKETQYF. The V call is TRBV9, the J call TRBJ2-5; D may be TRBD2 (6 bases). Germline CDR1 reads SGDLS; CDR2 reads YYNGEE. The CDR3 length is 15 residues. V was trimmed by 1 base and J by 3 bases, leaving 13 bases between them.

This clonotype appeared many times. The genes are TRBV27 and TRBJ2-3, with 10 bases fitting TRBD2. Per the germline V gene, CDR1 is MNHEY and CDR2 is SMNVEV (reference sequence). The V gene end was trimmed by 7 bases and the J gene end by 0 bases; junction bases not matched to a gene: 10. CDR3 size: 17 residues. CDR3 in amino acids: CASTDIAGGTSTDTQYF. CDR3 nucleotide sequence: TGTGCCAGCACTGATATAGCGGGGGGCACTAGCACAGATACGCAGTATTTT.

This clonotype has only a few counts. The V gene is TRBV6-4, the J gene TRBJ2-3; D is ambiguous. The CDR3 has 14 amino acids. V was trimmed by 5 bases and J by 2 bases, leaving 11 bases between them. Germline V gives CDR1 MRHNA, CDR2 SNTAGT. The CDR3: CASSYRQYTDTQYF. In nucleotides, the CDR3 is TGTGCCAGCAGTTATAGGCAGTACACAGATACGCAGTATTTT.

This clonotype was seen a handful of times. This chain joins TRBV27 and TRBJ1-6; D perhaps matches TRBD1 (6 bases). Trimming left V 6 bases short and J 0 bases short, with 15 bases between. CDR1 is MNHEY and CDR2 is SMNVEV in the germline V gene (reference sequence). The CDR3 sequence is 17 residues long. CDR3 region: CASSPQGSSSYNSPLHF. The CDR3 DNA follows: TGTGCCAGCAGCCCCCAGGGGTCGAGCTCCTATAATTCACCCCTCCACTTT.

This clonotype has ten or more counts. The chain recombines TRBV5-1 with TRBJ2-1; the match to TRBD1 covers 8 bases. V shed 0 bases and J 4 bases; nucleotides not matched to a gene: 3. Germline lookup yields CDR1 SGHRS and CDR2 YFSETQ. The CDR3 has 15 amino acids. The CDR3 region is CASSLVQGAYNEQFF. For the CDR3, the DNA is TGCGCCAGCAGCTTGGTTCAGGGGGCTTACAATGAGCAGTTCTTC. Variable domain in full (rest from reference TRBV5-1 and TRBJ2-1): KAGVTQTPRYLIKTRGQQVTLSCSPISGHRSVSWYQQTPGQGLQFLFEYFSETQRNKGNFPGRFSGRQFSNSRSEMNVSTLELGDSALYLCASSLVQGAYNEQFFGPGTRLTVL.

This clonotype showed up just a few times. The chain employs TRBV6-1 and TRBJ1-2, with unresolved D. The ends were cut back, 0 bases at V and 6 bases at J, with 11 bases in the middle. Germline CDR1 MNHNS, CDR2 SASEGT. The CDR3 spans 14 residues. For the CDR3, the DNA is TGTGCCAGCAGTGAAGCTAGCTGGGAGGATGGCTACACCTTC. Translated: CASSEASWEDGYTF.